The 8 T cell receptor beta chains reported below all come from one sample, sequenced in a study of neoadjuvant anti-PD-1 for oral cavity cancer. Sequenced by immunoSEQ multiplex PCR; TCRdb stores in-frame clones only, minus some. This sample has approximately 12,000 clones, with around 60% found just once. Here the sequenced sample was tumor tissue, taken before nivolumab (anti-PD-1) treatment. The receptors were gathered from a person aged 40-85 years with oral cavity squamous cell carcinoma. The donor label of this sample is uncertain.

The chain uses TRBV18 and TRBJ2-7; D remains ambiguous. Per the germline V gene, CDR1 is KGHSH and CDR2 is LQKENI. The germline V and J ends were trimmed by 8 bases and 7 bases, with 18 bases remaining between them. The CDR3 has 13 amino acids. This CDR3 is CASPGDPRPEQYF. The CDR3 DNA follows: TGTGCCAGCCCTGGGGATCCTAGGCCTGAGCAGTACTTC. Looking up the rest from reference TRBV18 and TRBJ2-7 gives the full variable domain: NAGVMQNPRHLVRRRGQEARLRCSPMKGHSHVYWYRQLPEEGLKFMVYLQKENIIDESGMPKERFSAEFPKEGPSILRIQQVVRGDSAAYFCASPGDPRPEQYFGPGTRLTVT.

The chain joins TRBV30 to TRBJ2-7, with 8 positions matching TRBD2. Trimming cost V 2 bases and J 10 bases; bases outside gene matches: 7. This CDR3 is 12 amino acids long. The germline gives CDR1 GTSNPN, CDR2 SVGIG (reference sequence). CDR3 amino acids: CAWSHISGIQYF. CDR3 DNA: TGTGCCTGGAGTCATATTAGCGGGATCCAGTACTTC.

This clone was counted once. J is TRBJ2-1 and V is TRBV5-1, with TRBD1 as a possible D gene (6 bases). Trimming took 5 bases from V and 5 from J, leaving 17 bases between them. The CDR3 totals 15 residues. Per germline, CDR1 SGHRS and CDR2 YFSETQ. In nucleotides, the CDR3 is TGCGCCAGCAGTCTACAGGGTTTGTATGACAATGAGCAGTTCTTC. Protein: CASSLQGLYDNEQFF.

Sample share makes this clone medium-sized (0.01 to 0.1%). The chain employs TRBV29-1 and TRBJ2-7; 11 bases match TRBD2. CDR1 and CDR2 (germline): SQVTM, ANQGSEA. Trimming at V came to 4 bases and at J to 7 bases, leaving 9 bases not matched to a gene. The CDR3 sequence is 14 residues long. In DNA form, the CDR3 reads TGCAGCGTTGTTGCTAGCGGGAGGCAGGAGGAGCAGTACTTC. Its translation is CSVVASGRQEEQYF.

This clone appeared a single time. V and J are TRBV6-6 and TRBJ2-3; D may be TRBD1 (6 bases). Deletions cut 6 bases from V and 2 bases from J, with 15 bases between. The CDR3 runs 15 residues. Germline loops: CDR1 MNHNY, CDR2 SVGAGI (reference sequence). CDR3 sequence (DNA): TGTGCCAGCAGAGAGGACAGAGATTACACAGATACGCAGTATTTT. As protein: CASREDRDYTDTQYF.

The J gene is TRBJ2-6, the V gene TRBV5-8; unclear D gene. The CDR3 sequence is 13 residues long. V lost 6 bases to trimming and J lost 9 bases, with 13 bases between them. Germline V lookup: CDR1 SGHTS, CDR2 YDEGEE. The CDR3: CASTPSGINVLTF. CDR3 DNA: TGTGCCAGCACCCCATCCGGTATCAACGTCCTGACTTTC.

The chain couples TRBV2 to TRBJ2-6, with 7 bases matching TRBD1. The trim removed 8 bases at V and 0 bases at J, leaving 7 bases unmatched. Germline CDR1 is SNHLY and CDR2 is FYNNEI. The CDR3 totals 16 residues. In nucleotides, the CDR3 is TGTGCCAGCCGGGGACAGAGAGTCTCTGGGGCCAACGTCCTGACTTTC. The encoded protein is CASRGQRVSGANVLTF. Full variable domain (remainder filled in from reference TRBV2 and TRBJ2-6): EPEVTQTPSHQVTQMGQEVILRCVPISNHLYFYWYRQILGQKVEFLVSFYNNEISEKSEIFDDQFSVERPDGSNFTLKIRSTKLEDSAMYFCASRGQRVSGANVLTFGAGSRLTVL.

V gene TRBV19 combines with J gene TRBJ2-1; tentative D call: TRBD1 (6 bases). Germline V gene data show CDR1 as LNHDA and CDR2 as SQIVND (reference sequence). CDR3 length equals 13 residues. Trimming left V 6 bases short and J 2 bases short, with 8 bases between. The CDR3 bases are TGTGCCAGTAGCCGACAGGCCTACAATGAGCAGTTCTTC. It codes for CASSRQAYNEQFF.